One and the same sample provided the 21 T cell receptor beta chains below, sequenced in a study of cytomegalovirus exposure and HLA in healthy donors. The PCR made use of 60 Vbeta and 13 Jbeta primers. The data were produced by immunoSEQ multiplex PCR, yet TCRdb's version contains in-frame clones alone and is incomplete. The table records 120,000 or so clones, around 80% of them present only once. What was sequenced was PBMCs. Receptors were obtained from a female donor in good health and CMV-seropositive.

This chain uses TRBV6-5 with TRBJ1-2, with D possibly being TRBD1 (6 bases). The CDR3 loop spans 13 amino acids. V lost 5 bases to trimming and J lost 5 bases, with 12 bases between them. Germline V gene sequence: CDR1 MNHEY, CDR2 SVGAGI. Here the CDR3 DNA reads TGTGCCAGCAGTCGGATGAGGGGGTATGGCTACACCTTC. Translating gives CASSRMRGYGYTF.

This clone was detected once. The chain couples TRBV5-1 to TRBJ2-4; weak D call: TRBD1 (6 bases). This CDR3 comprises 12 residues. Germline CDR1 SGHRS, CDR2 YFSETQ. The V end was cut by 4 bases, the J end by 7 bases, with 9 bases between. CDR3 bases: TGCGCCAGCAGCGGGACATCCAACATTCAGTACTTC. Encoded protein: CASSGTSNIQYF.

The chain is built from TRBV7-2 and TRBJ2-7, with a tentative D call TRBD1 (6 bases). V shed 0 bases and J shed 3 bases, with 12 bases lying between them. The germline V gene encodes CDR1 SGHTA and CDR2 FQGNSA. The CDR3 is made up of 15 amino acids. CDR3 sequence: CASSLAPGAHYEQYF. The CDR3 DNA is TGTGCCAGCAGCTTAGCACCAGGGGCACACTACGAGCAGTACTTC. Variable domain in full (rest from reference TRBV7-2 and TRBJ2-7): GAGVSQSPSNKVTEKGKDVELRCDPISGHTALYWYRQSLGQGLEFLIYFQGNSAPDKSGLPSDRFSAERTGGSVSTLTIQRTQQEDSAVYLCASSLAPGAHYEQYFGPGTRLTVT.

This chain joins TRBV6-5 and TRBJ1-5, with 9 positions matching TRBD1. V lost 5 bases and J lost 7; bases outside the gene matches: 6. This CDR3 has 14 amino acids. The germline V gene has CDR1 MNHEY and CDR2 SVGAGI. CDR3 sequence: CASSGQGNRQPQHF. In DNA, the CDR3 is TGTGCCAGCAGTGGACAGGGGAATAGGCAGCCCCAGCATTTT.

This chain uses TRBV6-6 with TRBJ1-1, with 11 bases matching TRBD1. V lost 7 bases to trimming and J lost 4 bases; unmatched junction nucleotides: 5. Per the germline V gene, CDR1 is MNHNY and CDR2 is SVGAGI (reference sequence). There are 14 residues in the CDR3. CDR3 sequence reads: CASTRDRGSTEAFF. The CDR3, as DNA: TGTGCCAGCACCCGGGACAGGGGGTCCACTGAAGCTTTCTTT.

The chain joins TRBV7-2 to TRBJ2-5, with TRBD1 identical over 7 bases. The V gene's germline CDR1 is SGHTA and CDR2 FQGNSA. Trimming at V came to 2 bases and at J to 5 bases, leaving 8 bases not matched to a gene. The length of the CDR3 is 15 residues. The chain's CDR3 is CASSLLQGMGETQYF. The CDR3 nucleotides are TGTGCCAGCAGCTTATTACAGGGGATGGGGGAGACCCAGTACTTC.

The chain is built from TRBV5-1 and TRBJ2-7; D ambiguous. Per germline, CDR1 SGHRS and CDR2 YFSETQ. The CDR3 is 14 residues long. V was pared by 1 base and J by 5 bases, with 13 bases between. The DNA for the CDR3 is TGCGCCAGCAGCTTGTATCGCGGATCCGACGAGCAGTACTTC. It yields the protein CASSLYRGSDEQYF. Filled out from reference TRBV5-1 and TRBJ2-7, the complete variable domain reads KAGVTQTPRYLIKTRGQQVTLSCSPISGHRSVSWYQQTPGQGLQFLFEYFSETQRNKGNFPGRFSGRQFSNSRSEMNVSTLELGDSALYLCASSLYRGSDEQYFGPGTRLTVT.

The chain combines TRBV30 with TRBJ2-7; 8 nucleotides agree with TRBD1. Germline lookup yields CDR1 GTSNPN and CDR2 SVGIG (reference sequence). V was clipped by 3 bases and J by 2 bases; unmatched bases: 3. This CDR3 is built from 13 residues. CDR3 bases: TGTGCCTGGAGCCTGACAGGGGCCTACGAGCAGTACTTC. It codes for CAWSLTGAYEQYF. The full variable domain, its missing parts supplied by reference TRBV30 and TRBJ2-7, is SQTIHQWPATLVQPVGSPLSLECTVEGTSNPNLYWYRQAAGRGLQLLFYSVGIGQISSEVPQNLSASRPQDRQFILSSKKLLLSDSGFYLCAWSLTGAYEQYFGPGTRLTVT.

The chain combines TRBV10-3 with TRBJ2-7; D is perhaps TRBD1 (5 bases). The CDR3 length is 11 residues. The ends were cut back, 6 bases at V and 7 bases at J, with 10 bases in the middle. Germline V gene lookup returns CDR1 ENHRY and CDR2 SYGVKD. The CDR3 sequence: CAISSYREQYF. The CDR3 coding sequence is TGTGCCATCAGCTCTTACAGGGAGCAGTACTTC.

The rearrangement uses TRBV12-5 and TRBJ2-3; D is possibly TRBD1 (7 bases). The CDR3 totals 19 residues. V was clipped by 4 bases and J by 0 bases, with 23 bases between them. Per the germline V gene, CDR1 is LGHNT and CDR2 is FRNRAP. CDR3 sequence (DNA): TGTGCTAGTGGTTACCAACCAACCGGAGGGGGCCCTAGCACAGATACGCAGTATTTT. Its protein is CASGYQPTGGGPSTDTQYF.

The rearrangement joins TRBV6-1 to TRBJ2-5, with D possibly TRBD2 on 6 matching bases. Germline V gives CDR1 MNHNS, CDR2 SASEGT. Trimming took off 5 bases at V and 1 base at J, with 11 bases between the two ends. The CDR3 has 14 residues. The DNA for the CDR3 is TGTGCCAGCAGTTTTAGCGGATCCCAAGAGACCCAGTACTTC. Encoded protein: CASSFSGSQETQYF.

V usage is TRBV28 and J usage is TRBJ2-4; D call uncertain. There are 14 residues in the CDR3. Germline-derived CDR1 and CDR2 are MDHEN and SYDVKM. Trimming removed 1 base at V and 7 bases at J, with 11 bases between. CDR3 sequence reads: CASSLLALGNIQYF. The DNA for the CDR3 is TGTGCCAGCAGTTTATTAGCTCTTGGTAACATTCAGTACTTC. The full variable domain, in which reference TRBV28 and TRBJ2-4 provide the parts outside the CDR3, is DVKVTQSSRYLVKRTGEKVFLECVQDMDHENMFWYRQDPGLGLRLIYFSYDVKMKEKGDIPEGYSVSREKKERFSLILESASTNQTSMYLCASSLLALGNIQYFGAGTRLSVL.

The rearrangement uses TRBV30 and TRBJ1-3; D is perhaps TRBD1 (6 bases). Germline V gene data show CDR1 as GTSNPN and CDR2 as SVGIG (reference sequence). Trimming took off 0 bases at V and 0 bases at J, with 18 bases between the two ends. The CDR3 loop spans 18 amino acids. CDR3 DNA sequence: TGTGCCTGGAGTGTATTGTGGCAGACAGGCTTCTCTGGAAACACCATATATTTT. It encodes CAWSVLWQTGFSGNTIYF.

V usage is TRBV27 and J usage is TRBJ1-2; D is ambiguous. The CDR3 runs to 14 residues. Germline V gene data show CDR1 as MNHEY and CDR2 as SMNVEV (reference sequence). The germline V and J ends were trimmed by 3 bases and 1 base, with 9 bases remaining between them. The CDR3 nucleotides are TGTGCCAGCAGTTTTACCGGGAGTAACTATGGCTACACCTTC. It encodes CASSFTGSNYGYTF.

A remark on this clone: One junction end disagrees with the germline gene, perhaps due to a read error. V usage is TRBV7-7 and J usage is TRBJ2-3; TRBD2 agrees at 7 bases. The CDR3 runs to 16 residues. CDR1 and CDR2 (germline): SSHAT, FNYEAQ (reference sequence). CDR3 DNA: TGTGCTAGCAGCTTAGTGTTTGCGGGGGGCACAGATACGCAGTATTTT. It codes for CASSLVFAGGTDTQYF.

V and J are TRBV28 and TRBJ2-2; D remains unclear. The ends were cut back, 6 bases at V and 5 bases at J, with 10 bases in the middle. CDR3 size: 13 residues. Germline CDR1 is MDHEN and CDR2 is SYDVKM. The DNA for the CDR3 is TGTGCCAGCAGCGAGTCACCTACCGGGGAGCTGTTTTTT. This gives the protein CASSESPTGELFF.

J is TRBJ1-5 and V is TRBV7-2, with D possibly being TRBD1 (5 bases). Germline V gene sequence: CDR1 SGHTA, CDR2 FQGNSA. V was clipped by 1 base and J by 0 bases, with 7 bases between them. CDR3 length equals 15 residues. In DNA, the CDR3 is TGTGCCAGCAGCTTAGACAGGTATAGCAATCAGCCCCAGCATTTT. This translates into CASSLDRYSNQPQHF.

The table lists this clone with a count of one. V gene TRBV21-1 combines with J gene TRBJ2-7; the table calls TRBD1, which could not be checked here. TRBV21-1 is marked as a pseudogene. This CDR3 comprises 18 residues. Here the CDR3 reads CATAQRLQELISSYEQYF. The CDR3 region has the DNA TGTGCCACTGCACAGAGGCTACAGGAATTAATTAGCTCCTACGAGCAGTACTTC.

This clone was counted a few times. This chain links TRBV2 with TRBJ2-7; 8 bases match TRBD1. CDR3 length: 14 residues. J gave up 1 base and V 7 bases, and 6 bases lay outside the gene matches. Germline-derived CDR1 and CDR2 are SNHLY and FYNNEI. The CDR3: CASTDRGQSYEQYF. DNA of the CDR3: TGTGCCAGCACTGACAGGGGTCAATCCTACGAGCAGTACTTC.

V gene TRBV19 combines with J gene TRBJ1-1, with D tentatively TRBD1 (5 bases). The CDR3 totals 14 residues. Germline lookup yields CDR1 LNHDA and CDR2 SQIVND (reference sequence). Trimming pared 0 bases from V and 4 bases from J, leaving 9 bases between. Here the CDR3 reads CASSIDRGGTEAFF. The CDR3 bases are TGTGCCAGTAGTATAGATCGCGGGGGCACTGAAGCTTTCTTT.

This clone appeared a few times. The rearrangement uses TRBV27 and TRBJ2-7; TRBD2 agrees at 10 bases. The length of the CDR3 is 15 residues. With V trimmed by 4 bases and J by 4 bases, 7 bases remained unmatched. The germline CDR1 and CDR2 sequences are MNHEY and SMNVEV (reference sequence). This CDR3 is CASSSRSGGAYEQYF. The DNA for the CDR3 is TGTGCCAGCAGTTCGCGGAGCGGGGGGGCATACGAGCAGTACTTC.